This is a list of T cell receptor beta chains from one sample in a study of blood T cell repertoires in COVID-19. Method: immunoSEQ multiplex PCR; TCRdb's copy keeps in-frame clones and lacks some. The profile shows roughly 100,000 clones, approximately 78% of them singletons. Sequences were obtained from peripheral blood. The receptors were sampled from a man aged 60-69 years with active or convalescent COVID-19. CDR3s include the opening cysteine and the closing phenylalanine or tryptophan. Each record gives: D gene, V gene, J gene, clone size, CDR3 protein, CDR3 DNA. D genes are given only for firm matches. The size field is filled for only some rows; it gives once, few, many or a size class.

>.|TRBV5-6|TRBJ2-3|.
CASSTLAGRRTDTQYF
TGTGCCAGCAGCACCTTGGCAGGGAGGAGGACAGATACGCAGTATTTT
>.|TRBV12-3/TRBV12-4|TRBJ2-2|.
CASRGTNTGELFF
TGTGCCAGCAGGGGGACTAACACCGGGGAGCTGTTTTTT
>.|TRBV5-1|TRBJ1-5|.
CASSFTGNNQPQHF
TGCGCCAGCAGCTTTACAGGGAACAATCAGCCCCAGCATTTT
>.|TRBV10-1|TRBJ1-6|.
CASSVSRDSPLHF
TGCGCCAGCAGTGTCAGTCGGGATTCACCCCTCCACTTT
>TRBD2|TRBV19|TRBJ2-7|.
CASSRLAGAYEQYF
TGTGCCAGTAGTAGGCTAGCGGGAGCCTACGAGCAGTACTTC
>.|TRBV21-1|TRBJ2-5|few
CASSKGPAVRHQYF
TGTGCCAGCAGCAAAGGGCCGGCAGTGAGGCACCAGTACTTC
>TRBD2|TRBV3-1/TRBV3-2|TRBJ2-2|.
CASSLRLAVTGELFF
TGTGCCAGCAGCCTCCGACTAGCGGTCACCGGGGAGCTGTTTTTT
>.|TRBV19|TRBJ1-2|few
CASSTRTDGGYTF
TGTGCCAGTAGTACAAGGACTGATGGGGGCTACACCTTC
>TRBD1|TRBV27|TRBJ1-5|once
CASRTGDAQPQHF
TGTGCCAGCAGGACAGGGGACGCTCAGCCCCAGCATTTT
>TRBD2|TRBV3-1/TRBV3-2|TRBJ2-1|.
CASRPLAGGPGEQFF
TGTGCCAGCCGTCCACTAGCGGGAGGGCCAGGTGAGCAGTTCTTC
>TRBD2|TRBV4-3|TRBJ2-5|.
CASSQDGREGTQYF
TGCGCCAGCAGCCAAGATGGCAGGGAGGGGACCCAGTACTTC
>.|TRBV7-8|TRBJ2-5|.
CASSSRGLGPQETQYF
TGTGCCAGCAGCTCAAGGGGTTTGGGCCCCCAAGAGACCCAGTACTTC
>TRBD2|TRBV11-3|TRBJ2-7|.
CASTAGGGEQYF
TGTGCCAGCACCGCGGGGGGTGGCGAGCAGTACTTC
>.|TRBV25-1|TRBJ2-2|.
CASSEPGTLTGELFF
TGTGCCAGCAGTGAGCCAGGGACACTCACCGGGGAGCTGTTTTTT
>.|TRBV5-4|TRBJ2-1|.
CASSSMSEGLEQFF
TGTGCCAGCAGCTCGATGAGCGAGGGCCTTGAGCAGTTCTTC
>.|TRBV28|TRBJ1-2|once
CASSFGGASRGYTF
TGTGCCAGCAGTTTCGGGGGGGCCTCGCGGGGCTACACCTTC